This passage covers 31 T cell receptor beta chains from one sample sequenced in a study of cytomegalovirus exposure and HLA in healthy donors. The PCR was carried out with 60 Vbeta primers and 13 Jbeta primers. Produced via immunoSEQ multiplex PCR; TCRdb's table is partial and in-frame only. The sample holds around 140,000 clones, 76% seen once. Sequenced: PBMCs. Receptors originate from a female donor in good health and CMV-seropositive.

In nucleotides, the CDR3 is TGCAGCGCCCTAGGACAGGGTAAAAGGCAGTACTTC. Translating gives CSALGQGKRQYF. The chain carries TRBV29-1 and TRBJ2-7, with 8 bases identical to TRBD1. V trimming: 7 bases; J trimming: 9 bases; junction bases outside the gene matches: 11. Germline lookup yields CDR1 SQVTM and CDR2 ANQGSEA. This CDR3 has 12 amino acids.

The chain joins TRBV7-3 to TRBJ2-2; D gene unclear. CDR3 length: 13 residues. Between the trimmed V and J ends, which lost 0 bases and 7 bases, there was a span of 6 bases. Germline V CDR1 and CDR2: SGHTA, FQGTGA. CDR3 sequence (DNA): TGTGCCAGCAGCTTAACGCGTTTCGGGGAGCTGTTTTTT. It codes for CASSLTRFGELFF. The whole variable domain, remainder taken from reference TRBV7-3 and TRBJ2-2, is GAGVSQTPSNKVTEKGKYVELRCDPISGHTALYWYRQSLGQGPEFLIYFQGTGAADDSGLPNDRFFAVRPEGSVSTLKIQRTERGDSAVYLCASSLTRFGELFFGEGSRLTVL.

The V and J genes are TRBV11-2 and TRBJ1-1; D remains ambiguous. This CDR3 has 15 residues. Trimming removed 3 bases at V and 6 bases at J, with 17 bases between. Per germline, CDR1 SGHAT and CDR2 FQNNGV. CDR3 sequence: CASSLRTAGGPEAFF. CDR3 DNA: TGTGCCAGCAGCTTGAGGACCGCTGGAGGCCCTGAAGCTTTCTTT.

The rearrangement uses TRBV14 and TRBJ1-4; D gene ambiguous. V shed 4 bases and J shed 2 bases, with 11 bases lying between them. The CDR3 is made up of 15 amino acids. Germline loops: CDR1 SGHDN, CDR2 FVKESK. Written as DNA, the CDR3 is TGTGCCAGCAGCCGATTCTGGAGTACTAATGAAAAACTGTTTTTT. Translating gives CASSRFWSTNEKLFF. Drawing the rest from reference TRBV14 and TRBJ1-4, the complete variable domain is EAGVTQFPSHSVIEKGQTVTLRCDPISGHDNLYWYRRVMGKEIKFLLHFVKESKQDESGMPNNRFLAERTGGTYSTLKVQPAELEDSGVYFCASSRFWSTNEKLFFGSGTQLSVL.

This sequence joins TRBV30 and TRBJ1-4; the D gene is possibly TRBD1 (6 bases). This CDR3 region has 13 residues. CDR1 and CDR2 (germline): GTSNPN, SVGIG (reference sequence). V was trimmed by 4 bases and J by 7 bases, leaving 13 bases between them. The CDR3 spells CAWNQGIGEKLFF. In DNA, the CDR3 is TGTGCCTGGAATCAGGGGATAGGTGAAAAACTGTTTTTT.

The chain carries TRBV2 and TRBJ1-6; D is perhaps TRBD1 (6 bases). Trimming removed 7 bases at V and 2 bases at J, with 12 bases between. This CDR3 is 15 amino acids long. Germline V lookup: CDR1 SNHLY, CDR2 FYNNEI. The CDR3 sequence: CASKFQGTYNSPLHF. CDR3 coding DNA: TGTGCCAGCAAATTCCAGGGGACCTATAATTCACCCCTCCACTTT.

This chain links TRBV28 with TRBJ1-1; 8 bases fit TRBD1. V gave up 1 base and J gave up 4 bases; unmatched junction bases: 14. This CDR3 is built from 18 residues. Germline V gene sequence: CDR1 MDHEN, CDR2 SYDVKM. The chain's CDR3 is CASSLSWQGARMSTEAFF. CDR3 DNA: TGTGCCAGCAGTTTATCCTGGCAGGGGGCGAGGATGAGCACTGAAGCTTTCTTT.

This chain joins TRBV6-6 and TRBJ1-5; D is unclear. V was cut by 6 bases and J by 1 base, with 10 bases left in between. The CDR3 is 14 residues long. Germline V gives CDR1 MNHNY, CDR2 SVGAGI (reference sequence). The CDR3 region is CASSLGRSNQPQHF. CDR3 DNA sequence: TGTGCCAGCAGCCTGGGCAGGAGCAATCAGCCCCAGCATTTT.

The sample holds a few counts of this clone. This chain joins TRBV9 and TRBJ2-3; TRBD2 might be the D (6 bases). The V gene's germline CDR1 is SGDLS and CDR2 YYNGEE. V gave up 4 bases and J gave up 4 bases, with 13 bases separating them. This CDR3 region has 14 residues. As DNA, the CDR3 is TGTGCCAGCAGCCCCCGGGGACTCGCAGATACGCAGTATTTT. Protein product: CASSPRGLADTQYF. Full variable domain (outside the CDR3, taken from reference TRBV9 and TRBJ2-3): DSGVTQTPKHLITATGQRVTLRCSPRSGDLSVYWYQQSLDQGLQFLIQYYNGEERAKGNILERFSAQQFPDLHSELNLSSLELGDSALYFCASSPRGLADTQYFGPGTRLTVL.

The V call is TRBV9, the J call TRBJ2-7, with 8 bases that match TRBD2. The CDR3 runs 14 residues. Germline CDR1 SGDLS, CDR2 YYNGEE. Germline trimming cut 0 bases from V and 3 bases from J; bases unmatched to any gene: 2. The CDR3 region has the DNA TGTGCCAGCAGCGTAGGAGCGGGAGACTACGAGCAGTACTTC. Its translation is CASSVGAGDYEQYF.

The V and J genes are TRBV5-6 and TRBJ2-3, with a weak D call TRBD2 (6 bases). Germline V CDR1 and CDR2: SGHDT, YYEEEE. This CDR3 comprises 16 residues. Deletions cut 1 base from V and 2 bases from J, with 14 bases between. The DNA for the CDR3 is TGTGCCAGCAGCTTGTTTATAGCGGTTAACACAGATACGCAGTATTTT. Translated: CASSLFIAVNTDTQYF.

The count of this clone is one. This chain links TRBV19 with TRBJ1-2; D gene unclear. Trimming took off 8 bases at V and 1 base at J, with 17 bases between the two ends. Germline CDR1 reads LNHDA; CDR2 reads SQIVND (reference sequence). The CDR3 contains 15 residues. The CDR3 DNA follows: TGTGCCAGTCGTTATAACACCGATTATAACTATGGCTACACCTTC. This encodes CASRYNTDYNYGYTF.

The gene calls are TRBV27 and TRBJ2-1, with TRBD2 matching 11 bases. Germline CDR1 and CDR2: MNHEY and SMNVEV (reference sequence). There are 18 residues in the CDR3. V shed 5 bases and J 4 bases; nucleotides not matched to a gene: 13. Written as DNA, the CDR3 is TGTGCCAGCAGTATACAGAATAGCGGGGGGGCCAGATACAATGAGCAGTTCTTC. This gives the protein CASSIQNSGGARYNEQFF.

V gene TRBV7-9 combines with J gene TRBJ2-7; 8 bases agree with TRBD1. The CDR3 length is 14 residues. Germline trimming cut 5 bases from V and 1 base from J; bases unmatched to any gene: 4. Germline V CDR1 and CDR2: SEHNR, FQNEAQ (reference sequence). The CDR3 sequence is CASSRTGSSYEQYF. CDR3 coding DNA: TGTGCCAGCAGCCGGACAGGGTCGTCCTACGAGCAGTACTTC.

The gene calls are TRBV18 and TRBJ1-2, with a possible D match to TRBD1 (5 bases). Trimming took 2 bases from V and 7 from J, leaving 11 bases between them. The CDR3 totals 13 residues. The germline V gene has CDR1 KGHSH and CDR2 LQKENI. The CDR3 reads CASSPEVGGGYTF. The CDR3 coding sequence is TGTGCCAGCTCACCAGAGGTGGGGGGTGGCTACACCTTC.

The chain has TRBV14 and TRBJ2-3; D perhaps matches TRBD1 (6 bases). The CDR3 runs 16 residues. V gave up 3 bases and J gave up 1 base, with 14 bases separating them. Germline CDR1 and CDR2: SGHDN and FVKESK. CDR3 loop: CASSHPPGTRTDTQYF. DNA for the CDR3: TGTGCCAGCAGCCACCCCCCCGGGACACGCACAGATACGCAGTATTTT. Full variable domain (rest looked up from reference TRBV14 and TRBJ2-3): EAGVTQFPSHSVIEKGQTVTLRCDPISGHDNLYWYRRVMGKEIKFLLHFVKESKQDESGMPNNRFLAERTGGTYSTLKVQPAELEDSGVYFCASSHPPGTRTDTQYFGPGTRLTVL.

V gene TRBV27 combines with J gene TRBJ2-3, with D unresolved. This CDR3 has 13 amino acids. V gave up 4 bases and J gave up 2 bases, with 7 bases separating them. Germline V CDR1 and CDR2: MNHEY, SMNVEV (reference sequence). As DNA, the CDR3 is TGTGCCAGCAGTTCCGGGTCCACAGATACGCAGTATTTT. Amino acids: CASSSGSTDTQYF.

The V and J genes are TRBV28 and TRBJ2-7, with TRBD2 as a possible D gene (7 bases). CDR1 is MDHEN, CDR2 SYDVKM, per germline. Trimming pared 2 bases from V and 1 base from J, leaving 12 bases between. The CDR3 is made up of 15 amino acids. CDR3 residues: CASSLGGGGSYEQYF. The CDR3 DNA sequence: TGTGCCAGCAGTTTAGGCGGGGGCGGTTCCTACGAGCAGTACTTC.

This chain links TRBV5-1 with TRBJ1-1; D perhaps matches TRBD1 (6 bases). Germline CDR1 and CDR2: SGHRS and YFSETQ. V lost 1 base, J lost 1 base, and 14 bases lay in between. The length of the CDR3 is 16 residues. The CDR3 here is CASSLIAGTPNTEAFF. For the CDR3, the DNA is TGCGCCAGCAGCTTGATTGCCGGGACACCGAACACTGAAGCTTTCTTT.

The chain couples TRBV28 to TRBJ2-1, with 8 bases fitting TRBD1. CDR1 is MDHEN and CDR2 is SYDVKM in the germline V gene. V lost 6 bases to trimming and J lost 2 bases; unmatched junction nucleotides: 6. The CDR3 sequence is 15 residues long. CDR3 bases: TGTGCCAGCAGACGACAGGGGTCAACCTACAATGAGCAGTTCTTC. Protein sequence: CASRRQGSTYNEQFF. Together with reference TRBV28 and TRBJ2-1, the CDR3 gives the full variable domain: DVKVTQSSRYLVKRTGEKVFLECVQDMDHENMFWYRQDPGLGLRLIYFSYDVKMKEKGDIPEGYSVSREKKERFSLILESASTNQTSMYLCASRRQGSTYNEQFFGPGTRLTVL.

In the case of this clone: A read error may account for a junction end that differs from germline. The V and J genes are TRBV5-1 and TRBJ1-2; D possibly corresponds to TRBD1 (6 bases). This CDR3 contains 17 residues. Germline V CDR1 and CDR2: SGHRS, YFSETQ. CDR3 loop: CASRNTGTRMVPSWLAF. The CDR3 coding sequence is TGCGCCAGCAGAAACACCGGGACACGGATGGTCCCTAGCTGGTTGGCCTTC.

The rearrangement joins TRBV5-1 to TRBJ2-6; TRBD1 matches at 7 bases. Germline V lookup: CDR1 SGHRS, CDR2 YFSETQ. This CDR3 is 19 amino acids long. V lost 0 bases and J lost 0; bases outside the gene matches: 9. Here the CDR3 DNA reads TGCGCCAGCAGCTTGGAGCCCGGGACAGCTCTCTCTGGGGCCAACGTCCTGACTTTC. This encodes CASSLEPGTALSGANVLTF.

V usage is TRBV2 and J usage is TRBJ2-7; unclear D gene. The CDR3 is 14 residues long. Germline values: CDR1 SNHLY, CDR2 FYNNEI. V lost 0 bases and J lost 0, with 6 bases in between. Here the CDR3 DNA reads TGTGCCAGCAGTGAAGCGGGCAGCTCCTACGAGCAGTACTTC. This translates into CASSEAGSSYEQYF.

The count of this clone is one. The chain employs TRBV5-4 and TRBJ2-2, with 12 bases that match TRBD1. After removal of 3 bases from V and 5 bases from J, the junction contained 5 bases not matched to a gene. Looked up from germline, CDR1 is SGHNT and CDR2 is YYREEE (reference sequence). This CDR3 has 16 residues. The CDR3 loop is CASSSGQGAQTGELFF. CDR3 bases: TGTGCCAGCAGCTCGGGACAGGGGGCGCAGACCGGGGAGCTGTTTTTT.

This chain joins TRBV5-1 and TRBJ2-7; no reliable D call. Trimming removed 0 bases from V and 3 bases from J, with 16 bases in between. Germline loops: CDR1 SGHRS, CDR2 YFSETQ. This CDR3 is 16 amino acids long. For the CDR3, the DNA is TGCGCCAGCAGCTTGGATAGTAGCCATAAGAACTACGAGCAGTACTTC. Translated: CASSLDSSHKNYEQYF.

This sequence joins TRBV6-4 and TRBJ2-7; weak D call: TRBD1 (6 bases). Germline CDR1 MRHNA, CDR2 SNTAGT. This CDR3 contains 12 residues. V was cut by 6 bases and J by 2 bases, with 8 bases left in between. The CDR3 region has the DNA TGTGCCAGCAGAGGGACACCCTACGAGCAGTACTTC. Translating it yields CASRGTPYEQYF.

The chain couples TRBV5-1 to TRBJ1-4; D is undetermined. The germline V gene has CDR1 SGHRS and CDR2 YFSETQ. The CDR3 is made up of 19 amino acids. Trimming removed 0 bases from V and 0 bases from J, with 18 bases in between. DNA of the CDR3: TGCGCCAGCAGCTTGGGCGGTTGGGTCAGTTCTACAACTAATGAAAAACTGTTTTTT. It yields the protein CASSLGGWVSSTTNEKLFF.

The V and J genes are TRBV6-1 and TRBJ2-3; 8 positions match TRBD2. CDR1 MNHNS and CDR2 SASEGT come from the germline V gene. V lost 8 bases to trimming and J lost 4 bases; unmatched junction nucleotides: 2. The CDR3 is 12 residues long. This chain's CDR3 is CASQGLADTQYF. The DNA for the CDR3 is TGTGCCAGCCAGGGACTAGCAGATACGCAGTATTTT.

CDR3 sequence: CASSSSGGAWETQYF. In DNA form, the CDR3 reads TGTGCCAGCAGTTCTAGCGGGGGGGCCTGGGAGACCCAGTACTTC. V gene TRBV5-6 combines with J gene TRBJ2-5; 12 bases fit TRBD2. The length of the CDR3 is 15 residues. The germline V gene has CDR1 SGHDT and CDR2 YYEEEE. J lost 5 bases, V lost 5 bases, and 7 bases had no gene match.

The chain joins TRBV10-2 to TRBJ1-1; D remains ambiguous. Germline V lookup: CDR1 WSHSY, CDR2 SAAADI. There are 14 residues in the CDR3. V lost 6 bases and J 1 base, leaving 12 bases between the germline ends. The CDR3 sequence: CASRPDYSNTEAFF. The CDR3 DNA reads TGCGCCAGCAGACCGGACTACTCGAACACTGAAGCTTTCTTT.

The rearrangement links TRBV7-2 to TRBJ2-7; D is possibly TRBD2 (6 bases). V lost 5 bases and J lost 0, with 17 bases in between. CDR1 and CDR2 from the germline V gene are SGHTA and FQGNSA. The CDR3 is 16 residues long. CDR3 sequence: CASSLRSGFSSYEQYF. Written as DNA, the CDR3 is TGTGCCAGCAGCCTGCGAAGCGGGTTCAGCTCCTACGAGCAGTACTTC.